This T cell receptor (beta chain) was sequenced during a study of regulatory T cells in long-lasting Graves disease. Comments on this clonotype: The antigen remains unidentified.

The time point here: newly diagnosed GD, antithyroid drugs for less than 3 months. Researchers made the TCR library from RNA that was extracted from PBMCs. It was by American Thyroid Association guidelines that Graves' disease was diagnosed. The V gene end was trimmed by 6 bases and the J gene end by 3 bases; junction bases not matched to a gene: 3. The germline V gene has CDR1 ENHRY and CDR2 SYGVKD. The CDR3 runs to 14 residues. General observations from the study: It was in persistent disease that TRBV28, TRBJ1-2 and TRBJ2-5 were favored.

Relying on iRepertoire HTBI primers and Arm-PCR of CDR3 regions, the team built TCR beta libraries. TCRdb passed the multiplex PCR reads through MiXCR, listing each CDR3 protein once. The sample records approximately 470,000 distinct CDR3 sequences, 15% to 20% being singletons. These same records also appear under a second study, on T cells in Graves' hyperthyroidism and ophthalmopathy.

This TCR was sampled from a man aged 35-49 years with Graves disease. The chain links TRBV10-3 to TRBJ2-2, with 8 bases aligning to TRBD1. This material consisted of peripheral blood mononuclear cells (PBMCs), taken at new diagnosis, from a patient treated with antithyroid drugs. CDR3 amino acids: CAIRGTGDTGELFF. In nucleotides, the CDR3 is TGTGCCATCAGAGGGACAGGAGACACCGGGGAGCTGTTTTTT.